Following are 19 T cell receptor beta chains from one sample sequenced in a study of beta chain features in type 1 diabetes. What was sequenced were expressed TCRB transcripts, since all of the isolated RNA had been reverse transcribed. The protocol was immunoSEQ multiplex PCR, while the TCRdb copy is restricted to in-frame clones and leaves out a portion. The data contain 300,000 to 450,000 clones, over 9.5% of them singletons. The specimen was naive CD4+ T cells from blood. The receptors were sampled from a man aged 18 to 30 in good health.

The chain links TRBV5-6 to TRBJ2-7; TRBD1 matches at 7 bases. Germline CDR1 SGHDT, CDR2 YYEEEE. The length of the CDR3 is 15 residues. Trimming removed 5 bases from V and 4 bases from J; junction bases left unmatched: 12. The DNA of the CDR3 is TGTGCCAGCAGTCGAGGACAGGCCGGGGCTTACGAGCAGTACTTC. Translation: CASSRGQAGAYEQYF.

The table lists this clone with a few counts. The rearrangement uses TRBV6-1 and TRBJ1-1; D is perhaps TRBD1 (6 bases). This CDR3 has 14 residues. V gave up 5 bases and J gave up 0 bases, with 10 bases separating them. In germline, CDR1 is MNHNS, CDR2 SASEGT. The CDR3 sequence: CASSWGQMNTEAFF. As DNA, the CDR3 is TGTGCCAGCAGTTGGGGACAAATGAACACTGAAGCTTTCTTT.

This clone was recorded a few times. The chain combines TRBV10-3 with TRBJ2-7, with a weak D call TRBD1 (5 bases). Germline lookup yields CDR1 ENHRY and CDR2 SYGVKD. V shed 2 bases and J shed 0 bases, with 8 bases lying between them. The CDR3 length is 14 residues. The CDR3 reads CAISELQGSYEQYF. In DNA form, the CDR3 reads TGTGCCATCAGTGAGCTCCAGGGCTCCTACGAGCAGTACTTC.

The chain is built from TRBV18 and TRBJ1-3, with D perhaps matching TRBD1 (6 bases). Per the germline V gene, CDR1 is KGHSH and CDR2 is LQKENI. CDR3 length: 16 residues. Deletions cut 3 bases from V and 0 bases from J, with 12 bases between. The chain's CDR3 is CASSPNRDTSGNTIYF. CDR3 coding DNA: TGTGCCAGCTCACCGAACCGGGACACCTCTGGAAACACCATATATTTT.

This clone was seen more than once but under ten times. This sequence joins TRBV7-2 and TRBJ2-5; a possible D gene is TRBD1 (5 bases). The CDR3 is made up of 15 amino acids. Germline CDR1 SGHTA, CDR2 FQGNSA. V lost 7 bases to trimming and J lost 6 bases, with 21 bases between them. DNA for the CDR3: TGTGCCAGCACCTCGCTAGGCCGCGACAGACAGACCCAGTACTTC. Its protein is CASTSLGRDRQTQYF. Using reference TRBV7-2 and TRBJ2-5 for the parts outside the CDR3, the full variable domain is GAGVSQSPSNKVTEKGKDVELRCDPISGHTALYWYRQSLGQGLEFLIYFQGNSAPDKSGLPSDRFSAERTGGSVSTLTIQRTQQEDSAVYLCASTSLGRDRQTQYFGPGTRLLVL.

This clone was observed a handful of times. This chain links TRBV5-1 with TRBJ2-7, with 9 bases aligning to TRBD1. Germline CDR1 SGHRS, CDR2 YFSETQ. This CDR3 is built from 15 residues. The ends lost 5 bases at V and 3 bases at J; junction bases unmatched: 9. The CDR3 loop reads CASSVRQGGSYEQYF. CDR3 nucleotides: TGCGCCAGCAGTGTCCGACAGGGGGGTAGCTACGAGCAGTACTTC. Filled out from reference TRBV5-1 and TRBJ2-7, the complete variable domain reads KAGVTQTPRYLIKTRGQQVTLSCSPISGHRSVSWYQQTPGQGLQFLFEYFSETQRNKGNFPGRFSGRQFSNSRSEMNVSTLELGDSALYLCASSVRQGGSYEQYFGPGTRLTVT.

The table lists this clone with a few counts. In DNA, the CDR3 is TGTGCCAGCAGCGTAGGCCGGTACTATGGCTACACCTTC. Translation gives CASSVGRYYGYTF. The J gene is TRBJ1-2, the V gene TRBV9; D is uncertain. V was clipped by 0 bases and J by 3 bases, with 6 bases between them. The germline V gene has CDR1 SGDLS and CDR2 YYNGEE. The CDR3 has 13 residues.

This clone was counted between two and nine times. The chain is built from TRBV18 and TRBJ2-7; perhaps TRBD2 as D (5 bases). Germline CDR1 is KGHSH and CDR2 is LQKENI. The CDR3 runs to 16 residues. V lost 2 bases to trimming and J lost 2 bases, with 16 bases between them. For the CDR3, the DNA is TGTGCCAGCTCACCAGCTCCCGGGGTCAGTACCTACGAGCAGTACTTC. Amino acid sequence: CASSPAPGVSTYEQYF.

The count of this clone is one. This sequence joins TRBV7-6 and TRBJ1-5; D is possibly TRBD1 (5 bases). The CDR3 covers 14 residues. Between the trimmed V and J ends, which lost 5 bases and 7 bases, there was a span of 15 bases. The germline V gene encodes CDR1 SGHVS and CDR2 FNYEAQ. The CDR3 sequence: CASSPGHISQPQHF. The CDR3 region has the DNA TGTGCCAGCAGCCCAGGACATATTTCCCAGCCCCAGCATTTT.

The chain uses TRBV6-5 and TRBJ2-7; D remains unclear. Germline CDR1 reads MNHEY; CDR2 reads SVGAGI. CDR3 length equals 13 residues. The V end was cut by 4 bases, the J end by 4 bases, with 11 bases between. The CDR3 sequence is CASSSPSGYEQYF. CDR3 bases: TGTGCCAGCAGTTCCCCGTCGGGTTACGAGCAGTACTTC.

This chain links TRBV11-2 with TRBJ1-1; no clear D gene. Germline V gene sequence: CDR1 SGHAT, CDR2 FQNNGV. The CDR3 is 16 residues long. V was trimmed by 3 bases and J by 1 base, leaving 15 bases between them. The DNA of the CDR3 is TGTGCCAGCAGCTTTATATCGGCGGAGAGGAACACTGAAGCTTTCTTT. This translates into CASSFISAERNTEAFF.

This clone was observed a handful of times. The CDR3 DNA reads as TGTGCCAGCAGCCAGGGTCGGGAGACCCAGTACTTC. Its protein is CASSQGRETQYF. V is TRBV7-2 and J is TRBJ2-5; D is possibly TRBD1 (5 bases). The CDR3 runs to 12 residues. Trimming removed 5 bases at V and 5 bases at J, with 9 bases between. Germline V gene data show CDR1 as SGHTA and CDR2 as FQGNSA.

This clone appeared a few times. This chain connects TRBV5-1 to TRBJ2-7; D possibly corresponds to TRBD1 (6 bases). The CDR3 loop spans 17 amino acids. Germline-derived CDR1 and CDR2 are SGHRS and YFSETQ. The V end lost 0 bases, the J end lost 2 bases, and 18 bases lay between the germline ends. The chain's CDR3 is CASSLVLFETGAYEQYF. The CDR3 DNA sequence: TGCGCCAGCAGCTTGGTCCTTTTCGAGACAGGAGCCTACGAGCAGTACTTC.

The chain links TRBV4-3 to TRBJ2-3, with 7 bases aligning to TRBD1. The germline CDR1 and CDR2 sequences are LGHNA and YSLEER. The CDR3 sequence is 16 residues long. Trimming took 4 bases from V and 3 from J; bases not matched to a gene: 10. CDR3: CASSPRIGGGTDTQYF. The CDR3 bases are TGCGCCAGCAGCCCCCGAATAGGGGGCGGAACAGATACGCAGTATTTT.

The CDR3 here is CASTTGGGMNTEAFF. Here the CDR3 DNA reads TGTGCCAGCACCACTGGGGGCGGCATGAACACTGAAGCTTTCTTT. The rearrangement joins TRBV7-8 to TRBJ1-1; D may be TRBD1 (6 bases). CDR1 is SGHVS and CDR2 is FQNEAQ in the germline V gene. Trimming shortened V by 7 bases and J by 0 bases, and 15 bases separated the two germline ends. The CDR3 is 15 residues long. The full variable domain, rest sourced from reference TRBV7-8 and TRBJ1-1, is GAGVSQSPRYKVAKRGQDVALRCDPISGHVSLFWYQQALGQGPEFLTYFQNEAQLDKSGLPSDRFFAERPEGSVSTLKIQRTQQEDSAVYLCASTTGGGMNTEAFFGQGTRLTVV.

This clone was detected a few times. Written as DNA, the CDR3 is TGTGCCAGCAGTTACCCCGGACAGGCCCACTGGGGCTACACCTTC. Translated: CASSYPGQAHWGYTF. The chain uses TRBV6-6 and TRBJ1-2; TRBD1 agrees at 7 bases. The CDR3 has 15 amino acids. J was trimmed by 8 bases and V by 2 bases; bases with no gene match: 11. Germline V CDR1 and CDR2: MNHNY, SVGAGI (reference sequence).

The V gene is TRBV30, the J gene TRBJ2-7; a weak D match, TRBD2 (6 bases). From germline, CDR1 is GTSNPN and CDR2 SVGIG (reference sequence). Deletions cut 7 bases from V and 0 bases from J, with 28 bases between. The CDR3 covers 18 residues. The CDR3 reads CAFRPLKGQTGSSYEQYF. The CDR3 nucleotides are TGTGCCTTTCGTCCCCTGAAGGGGCAAACCGGGAGCTCCTACGAGCAGTACTTC.

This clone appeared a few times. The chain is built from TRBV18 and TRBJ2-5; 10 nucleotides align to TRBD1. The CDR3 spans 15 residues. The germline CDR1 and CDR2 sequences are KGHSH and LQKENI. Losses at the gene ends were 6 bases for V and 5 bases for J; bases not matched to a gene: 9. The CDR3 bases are TGTGCCAGCTCGCCGACAGGGGGCTCAATGGAGACCCAGTACTTC. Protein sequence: CASSPTGGSMETQYF.

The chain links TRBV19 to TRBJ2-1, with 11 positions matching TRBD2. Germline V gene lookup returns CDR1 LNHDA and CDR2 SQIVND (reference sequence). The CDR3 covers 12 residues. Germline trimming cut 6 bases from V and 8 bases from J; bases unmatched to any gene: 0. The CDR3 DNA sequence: TGTGCCAGTAGGACTAGCGGGGATGAGCAGTTCTTC. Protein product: CASRTSGDEQFF.